These T cell receptor beta chains were read from a single sample in a study of graft-versus-host responses after intestinal transplantation. The protocol was immunoSEQ multiplex PCR, while the TCRdb copy is restricted to in-frame clones and leaves out a portion. This repertoire shows about 97,000 clones, 90% found once; its top ten account for approximately 16%. Sequencing used PBMCs, obtained around 68 weeks after intestinal transplant. All receptors derive from a human patient who received an intestinal transplant, so some T cells may come from the graft donor. Each CDR3 is given with its conserved first and last residue. Fields, in order: D gene, J gene, clone size, V gene, CDR3 protein, CDR3 DNA. The D gene is left open where the match is weak. The size entry is marked missing in some rows and otherwise reads once, few, many or a size class.

NA TRBJ1-2 NA TRBV7-9 CASSQTGGYTF TGTGCCAGCAGCCAAACAGGAGGCTACACCTTC
NA TRBJ2-7 NA TRBV15 CATSGGGEQYF TGTGCCACCAGCGGGGGTGGGGAGCAGTACTTC
NA TRBJ2-5 NA TRBV9 CASSVATGGGIQETQYF TGTGCCAGCAGCGTAGCGACAGGCGGTGGAATTCAAGAGACCCAGTACTTC
NA TRBJ2-7 NA TRBV7-3 CASSATTVPIYEQYF TGTGCCAGCAGCGCCACCACGGTACCCATCTACGAGCAGTACTTC
NA TRBJ2-7 NA TRBV6-5 CASSNRADDEQYF TGTGCCAGCAGCAACCGGGCCGACGACGAGCAGTACTTC
NA TRBJ2-1 NA TRBV15 CATSRDNPYNEQFF TGTGCCACCAGCAGAGATAATCCCTACAATGAGCAGTTCTTC
NA TRBJ1-4 NA TRBV6-1 CASTDLWGGGEKLFF TGTGCCAGCACCGACCTTTGGGGGGGCGGTGAAAAACTGTTTTTT
TRBD1 TRBJ2-1 NA TRBV19 CASTPGGQGWEQFF TGTGCCAGTACCCCTGGGGGACAGGGGTGGGAGCAGTTCTTC
NA TRBJ2-1 NA TRBV12-5 CASGVGQGIRNEQFF TGTGCTAGTGGGGTCGGGCAGGGAATACGGAATGAGCAGTTCTTC
TRBD2 TRBJ2-3 NA TRBV5-1 CATGLAGGLGTDTQYF TGCGCCACGGGACTAGCGGGGGGCCTGGGTACAGATACGCAGTATTTT
NA TRBJ1-1 NA TRBV27 CASDVQPRGNTEAFF TGTGCCAGCGATGTACAACCCAGGGGAAACACTGAAGCTTTCTTT
TRBD1 TRBJ1-1 NA TRBV5-1 CASSPQGAGNTEAFF TGCGCCAGCAGCCCACAGGGGGCTGGGAACACTGAAGCTTTCTTT
NA TRBJ2-7 NA TRBV18 CASSPPDRRNYEQYF TGTGCCAGCTCACCCCCCGACAGGAGAAACTACGAGCAGTACTTC
TRBD1 TRBJ2-1 NA TRBV4-1 CASSQVPGGQGYNEQFF TGCGCCAGCAGCCAAGTCCCCGGCGGACAGGGGTACAATGAGCAGTTCTTC
NA TRBJ1-4 NA TRBV19 CASSIDPAPGKLFF TGTGCCAGTAGTATAGATCCGGCCCCGGGGAAACTGTTTTTT
NA TRBJ1-3 once TRBV7-8 CASSSNPGHSGNTIYF TGTGCCAGCAGCTCTAATCCGGGTCACTCTGGAAACACCATATATTTT
NA TRBJ2-4 NA TRBV5-4 CAGSRASENIQYF TGTGCCGGGAGCCGCGCCTCTGAAAACATTCAGTACTTC
TRBD2 TRBJ2-5 NA TRBV2 CASTGLVEETQYF TGTGCCAGCACGGGACTAGTGGAAGAGACCCAGTACTTC
NA TRBJ1-1 NA TRBV12-5 CASAEGSTEAFF TGTGCTAGTGCCGAGGGTTCCACTGAAGCTTTCTTT
TRBD1 TRBJ1-1 NA TRBV28 CASGTSGQGATEAFF TGTGCCAGCGGGACCTCGGGACAGGGCGCGACTGAAGCTTTCTTT
NA TRBJ1-5 NA TRBV6-6 CASSYGANPSWAQHF TGTGCCAGCAGTTACGGGGCCAATCCCTCCTGGGCCCAGCATTTT
TRBD2 TRBJ2-2 few TRBV6-4 CASSGGATGELFF TGTGCCAGCAGCGGGGGGGCCACCGGGGAGCTGTTTTTT
TRBD2 TRBJ2-3 NA TRBV13 CASSGGGGRDTQYF TGTGCCAGCAGCGGTGGGGGGGGACGAGATACGCAGTATTTT
TRBD2 TRBJ2-7 NA TRBV29-1 CSVVVAGTTYEQYF TGCAGCGTTGTAGTAGCGGGGACTACCTACGAGCAGTACTTC
NA TRBJ1-2 NA TRBV6-1 CASRIDSGRYGYTF TGTGCCAGCAGGATCGACAGCGGGAGGTATGGCTACACCTTC
TRBD1 TRBJ1-1 NA TRBV14 CASSVWDRGLTEAFF TGTGCCAGCAGCGTCTGGGACAGGGGGCTCACTGAAGCTTTCTTT
NA TRBJ1-2 NA TRBV1 CTSSQAPDREGGCTF TGCACCAGCAGCCAAGCTCCGGACAGGGAAGGAGGCTGCACCTTC
TRBD1 TRBJ1-2 NA TRBV6-5 CASARPGQPFGGYTF TGTGCCAGCGCCCGACCGGGACAGCCCTTCGGGGGCTACACCTTC
NA TRBJ1-2 once TRBV7-3 CASSFRLQARSGYGYTF TGTGCCAGCAGCTTCCGTCTACAGGCTCGGAGTGGCTATGGCTACACCTTC
TRBD2 TRBJ2-1 NA TRBV27 CASSFAGGGNYNEQFF TGTGCCAGCAGTTTCGCTGGCGGGGGGAACTACAATGAGCAGTTCTTC
NA TRBJ1-2 once TRBV5-1 CASSLEGGAGYGYTF TGCGCCAGCAGCTTGGAGGGGGGCGCCGGCTATGGCTACACCTTC
NA TRBJ1-5 NA TRBV6-5 CASRSRDRPERLHF TGTGCCAGCAGATCAAGGGACCGGCCGGAGAGGTTGCATTTT
TRBD1 TRBJ2-7 NA TRBV25-1 CASTTTGSWEQYF TGTGCCAGCACAACGACAGGGTCGTGGGAGCAGTACTTC
NA TRBJ1-1 NA TRBV14 CASSQGSITEAFF TGTGCCAGCAGCCAGGGGTCAATAACTGAAGCTTTCTTT
NA TRBJ1-5 NA TRBV19 CASSMTESNQPQHF TGTGCCAGTAGTATGACGGAAAGCAATCAGCCCCAGCATTTT
TRBD1 TRBJ1-4 few TRBV5-1 CASGDRGTGKLFF TGCGCCAGCGGCGACAGGGGTACAGGAAAACTGTTTTTT
TRBD2 TRBJ2-1 NA TRBV9 CASSVEASGVASYNEQFF TGTGCCAGCAGCGTAGAGGCTAGCGGGGTAGCCTCCTACAATGAGCAGTTCTTC
NA TRBJ2-3 NA TRBV6-5 CASSQEAGTDTQYF TGTGCCAGCAGCCAGGAAGCCGGCACAGATACGCAGTATTTT
NA TRBJ2-7 NA TRBV11-1 CASSYKTIYEQYF TGTGCCAGCAGCTACAAAACTATTTACGAGCAGTACTTC
NA TRBJ2-7 NA TRBV7-2 CASSFVILGGGRSYEQYF TGTGCCAGCAGCTTTGTGATTTTAGGTGGGGGCAGATCCTACGAGCAGTACTTC
NA TRBJ1-5 NA TRBV6-5 CASSYSKDQPQHF TGTGCCAGCAGTTACTCGAAGGATCAGCCCCAGCATTTT
NA TRBJ1-1 once TRBV5-1 CASSLTGSMNTEAFF TGCGCCAGCAGCTTGACAGGGTCCATGAACACTGAAGCTTTCTTT
NA TRBJ1-2 NA TRBV5-1 CASSRPRGRHGYTF TGCGCCAGCAGCCGCCCCAGGGGTAGGCATGGCTACACCTTC
NA TRBJ1-1 NA TRBV6-5 CASSYSGGAFF TGTGCCAGCAGTTACTCGGGAGGGGCTTTCTTT
NA TRBJ2-7 NA TRBV6-1 CASSQGALYEQYF TGTGCCAGCAGTCAAGGGGCCCTCTACGAGCAGTACTTC
NA TRBJ1-1 NA TRBV4-1 CASSQDDGANTEAFF TGCGCCAGCAGCCAAGATGACGGAGCGAACACTGAAGCTTTCTTT
NA TRBJ1-5 NA TRBV10-3 CAISDGGYAGNQPQHF TGTGCCATCAGTGACGGAGGGTATGCGGGCAATCAGCCCCAGCATTTT
NA TRBJ1-3 NA TRBV4-1 CASSPAGALSGNTIYF TGCGCCAGCAGCCCGGCGGGGGCACTCTCTGGAAACACCATATATTTT
NA TRBJ2-7 NA TRBV2 CASGRQTIYEQYF TGTGCCAGCGGGCGACAGACTATCTACGAGCAGTACTTC
NA TRBJ1-5 NA TRBV6-1 CASSGEGNQPQHF TGTGCCAGCAGTGGGGAGGGGAATCAGCCCCAGCATTTT
NA TRBJ2-1 NA TRBV28 CASRGDTGSDEQFF TGTGCCAGCAGGGGCGATACAGGGTCCGATGAGCAGTTCTTC
NA TRBJ2-5 NA TRBV7-9 CASSRRPGHLNQETQYF TGTGCCAGCAGCCGCAGGCCGGGACACCTAAACCAAGAGACCCAGTACTTC
TRBD1 TRBJ2-1 NA TRBV6-1 CASRRTGDNEQFF TGTGCCAGCAGAAGGACAGGGGACAATGAGCAGTTCTTC
NA TRBJ2-7 once TRBV18 CASSPLPGPGNEQYF TGTGCCAGCTCACCACTCCCCGGACCCGGGAACGAGCAGTACTTC
NA TRBJ1-3 NA TRBV7-9 CASTTRTGNTIYF TGTGCCAGCACCACTAGAACAGGAAACACCATATATTTT
TRBD1 TRBJ2-7 NA TRBV6-5 CASSPPDRDTYEQYF TGTGCCAGCAGTCCACCGGACAGGGACACCTACGAGCAGTACTTC
NA TRBJ2-7 NA TRBV10-3 CAMGGIEGEQYF TGTGCCATGGGGGGTATTGAGGGCGAGCAGTACTTC
NA TRBJ2-3 NA TRBV10-3 CAISEPTGTSTDTQYF TGTGCCATCAGTGAGCCCACCGGGACTAGCACAGATACGCAGTATTTT
TRBD2 TRBJ2-3 few TRBV6-4 CASMPTAGGGDTQYF TGTGCCAGCATGCCTACAGCGGGGGGGGGAGATACGCAGTATTTT